A single T cell receptor beta chain is shown here with its context. The record originates from a study of blood T cell repertoires in COVID-19. As for the study in general: Samples came from the United States, Italy and Spain, spanning acute and convalescent COVID-19. Sample material is recorded as cDNA or gDNA derived from T cells, B-cell-depleted T cells, or PBMCs.

Original data processing: The authors estimated nucleated cell counts from reference gene primer amplification. The assay was immunoSEQ multiplex PCR, and TCRdb's table has in-frame clones only and misses some. The V and J calls and clone size are taken from that table; D and trimming were inferred from the DNA. The table includes 35,000 to 40,000 clones, approximately 84% detected once. Germline values: CDR1 SGHNT, CDR2 YYREEE (reference sequence). CDR3 length equals 14 residues. V shed 4 bases and J shed 5 bases, with 16 bases lying between them. The sample was peripheral blood. The receptor comes from an elderly man with active or convalescent COVID-19. The chain uses TRBV5-4 and TRBJ2-7; D is perhaps TRBD2 (5 bases). CDR3 loop: CASSRERTSNEQYF. As DNA, the CDR3 is TGTGCCAGCAGCCGCGAGAGGACTTCCAACGAGCAGTACTTC.